Sequencing of this T cell receptor (beta chain) was carried out in a study of identical twins. General study findings and limits: For out-of-frame alpha sequences shared by twins, low generation probability was in excess. Carriage of fewer insertions was seen in abundant cord blood beta clonotypes, whereas memory repertoires showed none.

CDR1 is MNHEY and CDR2 is SVGEGT in the germline V gene. V was pared by 2 bases and J by 5 bases, with 12 bases of the junction left unmatched. This CDR3 contains 17 residues. Each donor was a healthy Caucasian. TCRdb passed the 5' RACE reads through MiXCR, listing each CDR3 protein once. In the table there are roughly 230,000 distinct CDR3 sequences, approximately 8.3% of which are singletons. The sample holds a few counts of this clonotype. The antigen remains unidentified. These data also formed part of another study, on yellow fever vaccine responses in identical twins.

Sample: CD8+ T cells sorted from blood. This TCR was sampled from a young woman in good health. The chain links TRBV6-2 or TRBV6-3 to TRBJ2-7; 10 positions match TRBD2. The DNA of the CDR3 is TGTGCCAGCAGTTACGGGGCGCCGGGACTAGCGTGGGACGAGCAGTACTTC. Encoded protein: CASSYGAPGLAWDEQYF.